These 9 T cell receptor beta chains originate from one sample sequenced in a study of blood T cell repertoires in COVID-19. Sequenced by immunoSEQ multiplex PCR; TCRdb stores in-frame clones only, minus some. The data show 100,000 or so clones, approximately 88% seen once. Sequencing input: peripheral blood. These TCRs come from a woman aged 55 to 70 with acute or convalescent COVID-19.

The rearrangement joins TRBV14 to TRBJ1-2, with D possibly matching TRBD1 (5 bases). The CDR3 extends over 15 amino acids. Between the trimmed V and J ends, which lost 3 bases and 5 bases, there was a span of 16 bases. Looked up from germline, CDR1 is SGHDN and CDR2 is FVKESK. The CDR3 DNA reads as TGTGCCAGCAGCCATCCGGCAGGGAAATTATATGGCTACACCTTC. Encoded protein: CASSHPAGKLYGYTF.

CDR3 DNA sequence: TGTGCCAGCAGCTTGGTAGACAGGGCTGGGGCCAACGTCCTGACTTTC. Encoded protein: CASSLVDRAGANVLTF. The chain links TRBV5-6 to TRBJ2-6; 7 bases fit TRBD1. V was clipped by 0 bases and J by 2 bases; unmatched bases: 2. CDR1 is SGHDT and CDR2 is YYEEEE in the germline V gene. This CDR3 has 16 amino acids.

The V and J genes are TRBV25-1 and TRBJ2-1; 13 bases agree with TRBD2. V shed 7 bases and J 2 bases; nucleotides not matched to a gene: 8. Looked up from germline, CDR1 is MGHDK and CDR2 is SYGVNS. The CDR3 is 17 amino acids. CDR3 sequence: CASIPPGTSGTYNEQFF. The CDR3 DNA sequence: TGTGCCAGCATTCCGCCCGGGACTAGCGGGACCTACAATGAGCAGTTCTTC.

V is TRBV7-9 and J is TRBJ2-5; the match to TRBD2 covers 8 bases. J was trimmed by 4 bases and V by 4 bases; bases with no gene match: 5. This CDR3 contains 14 residues. The germline V gene encodes CDR1 SEHNR and CDR2 FQNEAQ (reference sequence). The CDR3 loop is CASSSMAGGETQYF. The CDR3 coding sequence is TGTGCCAGCAGCTCCATGGCGGGAGGAGAGACCCAGTACTTC.

This chain uses TRBV18 with TRBJ1-3; D remains ambiguous. Germline CDR1 KGHSH, CDR2 LQKENI. V lost 2 bases to trimming and J lost 5 bases, with 10 bases between them. This CDR3 contains 14 residues. CDR3: CASSPRGYRNTIYF. The CDR3 DNA follows: TGTGCCAGCTCACCAAGAGGGTACCGAAACACCATATATTTT.

The CDR3 sequence: CASSSQDGLNNEKLFF. In nucleotides, the CDR3 is TGTGCCAGCAGCTCCCAGGACGGACTCAATAATGAAAAACTGTTTTTT. This chain links TRBV5-8 with TRBJ1-4, with D unresolved. V was shortened by 3 bases and J by 4 bases, with 16 bases between the two germline ends. CDR1 is SGHTS, CDR2 YDEGEE, per germline. The CDR3 loop spans 16 amino acids.

The chain combines TRBV7-3 with TRBJ2-3, with TRBD2 matching over 12 bases. The CDR3 sequence is 16 residues long. In germline, CDR1 is SGHTA, CDR2 FQGTGA. Trimming cost V 3 bases and J 0 bases; bases outside gene matches: 1. The CDR3 loop is CASSLGTSGSTDTQYF. CDR3 in DNA: TGTGCCAGCAGCTTGGGGACTAGCGGGAGCACAGATACGCAGTATTTT.

This chain links TRBV6-5 with TRBJ1-5, with TRBD1 identical over 9 bases. V was pared by 5 bases and J by 2 bases, with 1 base of the junction left unmatched. Germline CDR1 reads MNHEY; CDR2 reads SVGAGI. The CDR3 extends over 14 amino acids. For the CDR3, the DNA is TGTGCCAGCAGTCGGGACAGGGGCAATCAGCCCCAGCATTTT. This encodes CASSRDRGNQPQHF.

J is TRBJ1-5 and V is TRBV19; TRBD1 might be the D (6 bases). CDR3 size: 15 residues. V lost 3 bases to trimming and J lost 5 bases, with 14 bases between them. The germline gives CDR1 LNHDA, CDR2 SQIVND (reference sequence). The CDR3 spells CASSMGGGGYQPQHF. CDR3 DNA sequence: TGTGCCAGTAGTATGGGAGGGGGGGGGTATCAGCCCCAGCATTTT. The whole variable domain, remainder taken from reference TRBV19 and TRBJ1-5, is DGGITQSPKYLFRKEGQNVTLSCEQNLNHDAMYWYRQDPGQGLRLIYYSQIVNDFQKGDIAEGYSVSREKKESFPLTVTSAQKNPTAFYLCASSMGGGGYQPQHFGDGTRLSIL.